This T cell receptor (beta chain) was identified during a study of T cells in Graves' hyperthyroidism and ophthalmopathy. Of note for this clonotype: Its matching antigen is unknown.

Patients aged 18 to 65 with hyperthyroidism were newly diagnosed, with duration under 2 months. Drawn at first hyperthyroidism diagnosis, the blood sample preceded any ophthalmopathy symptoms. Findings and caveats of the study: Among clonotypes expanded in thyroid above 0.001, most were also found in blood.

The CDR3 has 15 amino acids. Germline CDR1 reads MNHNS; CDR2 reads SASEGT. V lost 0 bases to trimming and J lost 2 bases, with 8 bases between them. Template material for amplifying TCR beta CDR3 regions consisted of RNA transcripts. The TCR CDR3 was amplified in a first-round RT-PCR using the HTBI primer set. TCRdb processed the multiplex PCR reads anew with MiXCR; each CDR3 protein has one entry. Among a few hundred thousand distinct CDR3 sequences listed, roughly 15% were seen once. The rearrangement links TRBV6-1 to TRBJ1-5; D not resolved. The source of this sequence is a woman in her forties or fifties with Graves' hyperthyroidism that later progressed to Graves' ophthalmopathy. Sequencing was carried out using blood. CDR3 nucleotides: TGTGCCAGCAGTGAAGCTGGCTGGGGCAATCAGCCCCAGCATTTT. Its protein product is CASSEAGWGNQPQHF.